The present entry profiles one T cell receptor (beta chain) with its context. Its antigen is currently unknown. The sample originates from a study of cytomegalovirus exposure and HLA in healthy donors. Primers: 60 Vbeta forward and 13 Jbeta reverse. The method was immunoSEQ multiplex PCR; TCRdb's version includes in-frame clones alone and lacks a portion of them. The sample contains nearly 110,000 clones, 70% to 85% of which appear only once. The CDR3 has 14 amino acids. Germline lookup yields CDR1 MNHNS and CDR2 SASEGT. After removal of 8 bases from V and 4 bases from J, the junction contained 6 bases not matched to a gene. General study findings and limits: Available immune exposure information was restricted to CMV serostatus only. A previous analysis found most TCR beta V segments productive roughly 87% or roughly 30% of the time. Highly shared sequence variants in one cluster were likely a sequencing artifact. The CMV antigen specificity of three CMV-associated chains was confirmed through in vitro analysis.

The receptor's source is a boy younger than 18 in good health and CMV-seronegative. Sequencing input: PBMCs. The rearrangement uses TRBV6-1 and TRBJ2-1; 9 bases are shared with TRBD2. DNA of the CDR3: TGTGCCAGCCGTGGCGGGGGGGCGTACAATGAGCAGTTCTTC. This gives the protein CASRGGGAYNEQFF.